This T cell receptor beta chain was captured by sequencing in a study of T cells expressing NK-cell markers. Study-level information: One of eight sequenced donors was HCMV-seronegative; the other seven were seropositive.

TCRdb reprocessed the 5' RACE reads and reports one entry per CDR3 protein, with no DNA. Seen in this sample are 120,000 to 150,000 distinct CDR3 sequences; the ten most common clones hold roughly 12%. This CDR3 comprises 14 residues. Germline CDR1 and CDR2: LGHDT and YNNKEL (reference sequence). The sequencing input was blood T cells: a sorted CD56 or NKG2C T cell subset, CD4+ or CD8+ T cells, or bulk PBMC T cells (not recorded which). The receptor's source is a man younger than 30 in good health. This chain uses TRBV3-1 with TRBJ2-1; TCRdb outputs TRBD2, but without DNA this stays unchecked. The CDR3 sequence: CASSHGGSPNEQFF.